The source of this TCR beta chain is a study of blood T cell repertoires in COVID-19. About the study: T cells, B-cell-depleted T cells, or PBMCs supplied cDNA or gDNA.

Original analysis: Quantification of nucleated cells was approximated via reference gene primer amplification. Using immunoSEQ multiplex PCR, the repertoire was profiled, and TCRdb retains in-frame clones only, with some absent. That table supplies the V and J calls and clone size; D and trimming were determined from the DNA. This table has 350,000 or so clones, approximately 86% appearing once. With V trimmed by 2 bases and J by 5 bases, 8 bases remained unmatched. The CDR3 sequence is 16 residues long. The germline CDR1 and CDR2 sequences are SGHDT and YYEEEE. Assignments of participants to cohorts depended upon their own reported clinical history.

Sequencing input: PBMCs or T cells enriched from blood (not recorded which). The clonotype comes from a woman aged 40 to 50 with acute COVID-19. The chain links TRBV5-6 to TRBJ1-1; 11 bases are shared with TRBD1. CDR3 loop: CASSFGQGAPGTEAFF. The DNA for the CDR3 is TGTGCCAGCAGCTTTGGACAGGGGGCTCCGGGGACTGAAGCTTTCTTT.